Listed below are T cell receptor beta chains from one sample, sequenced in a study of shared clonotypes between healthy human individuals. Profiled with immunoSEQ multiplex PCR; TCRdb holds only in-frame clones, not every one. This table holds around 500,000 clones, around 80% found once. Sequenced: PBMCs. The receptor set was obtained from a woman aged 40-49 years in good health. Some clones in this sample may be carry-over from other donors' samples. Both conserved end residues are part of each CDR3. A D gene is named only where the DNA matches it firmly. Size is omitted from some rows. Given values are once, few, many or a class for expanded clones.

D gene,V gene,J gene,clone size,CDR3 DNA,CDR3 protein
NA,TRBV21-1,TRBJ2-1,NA,TGTGCCAGCAGCAAACTGAGCCCTGGAGGGTACAATGAGCAGTTCTTC,CASSKLSPGGYNEQFF
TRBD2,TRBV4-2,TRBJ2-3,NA,TGTGCCAGCAGCCAAGAGAAAGCGGGAGGAATAGATACGCAGTATTTT,CASSQEKAGGIDTQYF
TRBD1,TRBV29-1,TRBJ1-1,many,TGCAGCGCCGCGACAGGGGCGGGGAACACTGAAGCTTTCTTT,CSAATGAGNTEAFF
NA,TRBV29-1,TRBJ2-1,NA,TGCAGCGTTGAGAAGGGATGGAATGAGCAGTTCTTC,CSVEKGWNEQFF
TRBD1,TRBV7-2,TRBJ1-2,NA,TGTGCCAGCAGCTCATATCGACAGGGGATGGTTGGCTACACCTTC,CASSSYRQGMVGYTF
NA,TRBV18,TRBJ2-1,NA,TGTGCCAGCTCAGCAGACCAGAGCTCCTACAATGAGCAGTTCTTC,CASSADQSSYNEQFF
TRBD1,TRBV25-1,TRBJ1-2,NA,TGTGCCAGCAGTCGGACAGGGTCCCCGTCTAACTATGGCTACACCTTC,CASSRTGSPSNYGYTF
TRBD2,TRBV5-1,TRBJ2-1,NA,TGCGCCAGCAGCCCGGGACTAGCGGGAGGGATTAGCTCCTACAATGAGCAGTTCTTC,CASSPGLAGGISSYNEQFF
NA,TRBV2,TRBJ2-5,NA,TGTGCCAGCAGTCCCGACATCCAAGAGACCCAGTACTTC,CASSPDIQETQYF
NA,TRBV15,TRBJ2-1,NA,TGTGCCACCAGCAGAGATAAGGTTGGTGAGCAGTTCTTC,CATSRDKVGEQFF